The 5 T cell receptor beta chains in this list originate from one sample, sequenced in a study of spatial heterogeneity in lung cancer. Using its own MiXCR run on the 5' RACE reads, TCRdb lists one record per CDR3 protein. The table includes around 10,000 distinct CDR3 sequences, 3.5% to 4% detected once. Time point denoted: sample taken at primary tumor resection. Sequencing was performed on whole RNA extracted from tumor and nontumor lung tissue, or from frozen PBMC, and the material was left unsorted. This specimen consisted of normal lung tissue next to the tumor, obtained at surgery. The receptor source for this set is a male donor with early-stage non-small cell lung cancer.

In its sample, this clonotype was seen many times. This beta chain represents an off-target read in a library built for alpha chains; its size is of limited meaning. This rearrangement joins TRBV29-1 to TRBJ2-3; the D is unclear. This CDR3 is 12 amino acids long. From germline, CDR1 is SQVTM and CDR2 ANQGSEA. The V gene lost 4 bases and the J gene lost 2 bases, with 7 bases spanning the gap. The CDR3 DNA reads TGCAGCGTTGCCCAGTCCACAGATACGCAGTATTTT. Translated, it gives CSVAQSTDTQYF.

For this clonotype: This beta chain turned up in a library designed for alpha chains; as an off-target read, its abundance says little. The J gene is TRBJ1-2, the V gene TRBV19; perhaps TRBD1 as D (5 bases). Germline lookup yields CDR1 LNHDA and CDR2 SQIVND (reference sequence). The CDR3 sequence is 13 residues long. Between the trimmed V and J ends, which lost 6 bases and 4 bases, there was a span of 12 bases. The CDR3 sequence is CASRSQGIYGYTF. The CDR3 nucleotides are TGTGCCAGTAGGTCTCAGGGAATCTATGGCTACACCTTC. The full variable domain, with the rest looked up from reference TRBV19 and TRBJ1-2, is DGGITQSPKYLFRKEGQNVTLSCEQNLNHDAMYWYRQDPGQGLRLIYYSQIVNDFQKGDIAEGYSVSREKKESFPLTVTSAQKNPTAFYLCASRSQGIYGYTFGSGTRLTVV.

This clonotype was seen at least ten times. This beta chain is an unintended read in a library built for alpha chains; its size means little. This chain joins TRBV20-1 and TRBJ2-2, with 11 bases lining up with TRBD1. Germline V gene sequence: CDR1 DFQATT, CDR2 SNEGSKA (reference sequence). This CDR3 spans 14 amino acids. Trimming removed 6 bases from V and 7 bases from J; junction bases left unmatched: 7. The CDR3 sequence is CSASRTGGDGELFF. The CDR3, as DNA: TGCAGTGCCAGTAGGACAGGGGGCGACGGGGAGCTGTTTTTT.

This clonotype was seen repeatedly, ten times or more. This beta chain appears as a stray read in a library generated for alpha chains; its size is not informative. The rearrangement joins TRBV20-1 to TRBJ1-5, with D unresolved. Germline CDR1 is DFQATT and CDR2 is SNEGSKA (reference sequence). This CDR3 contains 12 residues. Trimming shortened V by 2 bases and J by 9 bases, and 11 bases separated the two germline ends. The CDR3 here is CSARSSNGPQHF. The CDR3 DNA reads TGCAGTGCTAGATCTTCCAATGGGCCCCAGCATTTT.

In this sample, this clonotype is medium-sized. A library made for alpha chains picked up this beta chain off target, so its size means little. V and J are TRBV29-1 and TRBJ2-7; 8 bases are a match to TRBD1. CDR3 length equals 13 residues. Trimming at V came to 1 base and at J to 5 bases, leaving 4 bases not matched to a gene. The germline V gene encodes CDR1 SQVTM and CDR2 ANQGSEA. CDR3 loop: CSVEGPGGDEQYF. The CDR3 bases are TGCAGCGTTGAAGGCCCAGGGGGCGACGAGCAGTACTTC.